This T cell receptor (beta chain) originates from a study of cytomegalovirus exposure and HLA in healthy donors. The CDR3 has 15 residues. Germline assignment: CDR1 SGHVS and CDR2 FNYEAQ. The trim removed 1 base at V and 3 bases at J, leaving 6 bases unmatched. The primer mix had 60 Vbeta and 13 Jbeta primers. Sequencing used immunoSEQ multiplex PCR; TCRdb keeps in-frame clones, though not all of them. Of around 200,000 clones listed, approximately 79% are singletons. This TCR was sampled from a young woman in good health and CMV-seropositive. Input material: PBMCs. This sequence joins TRBV7-6 and TRBJ2-7, with TRBD2 matching over 7 bases. The CDR3 protein is CASSLESGGSYEQYF. CDR3 DNA: TGTGCCAGCAGCTTAGAATCCGGCGGGAGCTACGAGCAGTACTTC.